This TCR beta chain was found in a study of cytomegalovirus exposure and HLA in healthy donors. Looked up from germline, CDR1 is MDHEN and CDR2 is SYDVKM. The CDR3 has 15 residues. V lost 7 bases, J lost 2 bases, and 18 bases lay in between. It was with 60 Vbeta and 13 Jbeta primers that the PCR ran. The repertoire was sequenced with immunoSEQ multiplex PCR; TCRdb's copy has only in-frame clones and lacks some. Here the sample spans about 180,000 clones, 85% being singletons. The sample consisted of PBMCs. The clonotype comes from a boy between 2 and 10 years old in good health and CMV-seronegative. The chain uses TRBV28 and TRBJ2-7, with D possibly TRBD1 on 5 matching bases. CDR3 sequence: CASNTRGHTAYEQYF. CDR3 nucleotides: TGTGCCAGCAACACGAGAGGACATACCGCCTACGAGCAGTACTTC. Drawing the rest from reference TRBV28 and TRBJ2-7, the complete variable domain is DVKVTQSSRYLVKRTGEKVFLECVQDMDHENMFWYRQDPGLGLRLIYFSYDVKMKEKGDIPEGYSVSREKKERFSLILESASTNQTSMYLCASNTRGHTAYEQYFGPGTRLTVT.